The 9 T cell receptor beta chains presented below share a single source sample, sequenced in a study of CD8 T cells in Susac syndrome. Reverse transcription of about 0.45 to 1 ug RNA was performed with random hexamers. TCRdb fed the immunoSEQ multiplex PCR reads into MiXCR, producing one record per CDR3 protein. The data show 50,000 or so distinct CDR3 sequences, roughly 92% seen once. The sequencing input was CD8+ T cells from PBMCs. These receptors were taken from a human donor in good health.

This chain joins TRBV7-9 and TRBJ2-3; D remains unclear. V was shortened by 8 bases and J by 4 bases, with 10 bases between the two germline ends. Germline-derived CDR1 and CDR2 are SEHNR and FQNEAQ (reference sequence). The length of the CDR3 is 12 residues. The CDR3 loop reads CASRARADTQYF. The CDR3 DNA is TGTGCCAGCCGGGCCCGAGCAGATACGCAGTATTTT.

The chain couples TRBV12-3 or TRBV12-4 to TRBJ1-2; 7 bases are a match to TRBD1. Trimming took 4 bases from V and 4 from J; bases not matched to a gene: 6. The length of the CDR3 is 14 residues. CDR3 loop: CASSYRGGGYGYTF. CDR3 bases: TGTGCCAGCAGTTACAGGGGAGGTGGCTATGGCTACACCTTC.

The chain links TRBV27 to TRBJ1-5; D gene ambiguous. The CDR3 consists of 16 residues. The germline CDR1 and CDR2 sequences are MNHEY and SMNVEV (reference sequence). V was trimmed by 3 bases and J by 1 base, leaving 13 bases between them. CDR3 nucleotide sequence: TGTGCCAGCAGTTTGTTTGGACCCAGCAGCAATCAGCCCCAGCATTTT. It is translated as CASSLFGPSSNQPQHF.

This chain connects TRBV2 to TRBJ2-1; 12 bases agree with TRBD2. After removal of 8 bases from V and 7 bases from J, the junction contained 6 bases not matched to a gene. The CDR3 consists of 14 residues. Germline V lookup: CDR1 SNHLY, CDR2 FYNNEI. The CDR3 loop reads CASGTSGRTNEQFF. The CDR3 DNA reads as TGTGCCAGCGGAACTAGCGGGAGGACGAATGAGCAGTTCTTC.

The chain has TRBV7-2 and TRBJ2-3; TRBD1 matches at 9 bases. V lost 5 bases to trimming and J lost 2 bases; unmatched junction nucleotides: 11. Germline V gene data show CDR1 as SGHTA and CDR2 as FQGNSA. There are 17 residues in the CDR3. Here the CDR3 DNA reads TGTGCCAGCAGCCTAGTCCCGGGACAGGGCTTCACAGATACGCAGTATTTT. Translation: CASSLVPGQGFTDTQYF. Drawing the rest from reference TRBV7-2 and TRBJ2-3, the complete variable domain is GAGVSQSPSNKVTEKGKDVELRCDPISGHTALYWYRQSLGQGLEFLIYFQGNSAPDKSGLPSDRFSAERTGGSVSTLTIQRTQQEDSAVYLCASSLVPGQGFTDTQYFGPGTRLTVL.

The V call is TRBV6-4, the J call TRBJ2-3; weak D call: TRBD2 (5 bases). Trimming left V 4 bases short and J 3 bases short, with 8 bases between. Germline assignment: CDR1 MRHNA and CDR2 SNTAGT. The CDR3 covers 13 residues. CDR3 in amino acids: CASSARETDTQYF. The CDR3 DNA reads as TGTGCCAGCAGTGCCCGGGAAACAGATACGCAGTATTTT.

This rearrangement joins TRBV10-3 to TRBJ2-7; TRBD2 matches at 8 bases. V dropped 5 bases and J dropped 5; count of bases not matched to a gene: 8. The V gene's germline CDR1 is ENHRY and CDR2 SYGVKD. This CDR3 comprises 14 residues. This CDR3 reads CAISTAGDAHEQYF. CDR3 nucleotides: TGTGCCATCAGTACAGCGGGGGACGCCCACGAGCAGTACTTC.

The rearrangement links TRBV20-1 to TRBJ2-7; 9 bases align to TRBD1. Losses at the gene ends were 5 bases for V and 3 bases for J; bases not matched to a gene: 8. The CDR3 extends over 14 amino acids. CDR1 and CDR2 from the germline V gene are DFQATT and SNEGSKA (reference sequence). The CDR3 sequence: CSASPGTGNYEQYF. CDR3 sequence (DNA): TGCAGTGCTTCCCCCGGGACAGGGAACTACGAGCAGTACTTC.

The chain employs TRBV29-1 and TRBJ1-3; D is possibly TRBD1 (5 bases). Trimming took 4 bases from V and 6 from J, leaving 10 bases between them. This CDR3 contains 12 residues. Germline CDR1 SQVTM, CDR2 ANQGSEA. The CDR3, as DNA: TGCAGCGTTGCCAGGGACGTAAACACCATATATTTT. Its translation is CSVARDVNTIYF. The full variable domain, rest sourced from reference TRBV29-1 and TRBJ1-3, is SAVISQKPSRDICQRGTSLTIQCQVDSQVTMMFWYRQQPGQSLTLIATANQGSEATYESGFVIDKFPISRPNLTFSTLTVSNMSPEDSSIYLCSVARDVNTIYFGEGSWLTVV.